Listed below are T cell receptor beta chains from one sample, sequenced in a study of blood T cell repertoires in COVID-19. Using immunoSEQ multiplex PCR, the repertoire was profiled, and TCRdb retains in-frame clones only, with some absent. Here the sample spans fewer than 250,000 clones, around 89% being singletons. Input material: peripheral blood. These receptor sequences come from a man aged 65 to 79 with acute or convalescent COVID-19. CDR3s include the opening cysteine and the closing phenylalanine or tryptophan. The order of the fields is clone size, J gene, D gene, V gene, CDR3 protein, CDR3 DNA. D genes are given only for firm matches. Expanded clones get a size class; other rows say once, few or many, or leave the size out.

size: few; J: TRBJ2-3; D: -; V: TRBV7-2; CDR3: CASSSQGLDTQYF; DNA: TGTGCCAGCAGCTCCCAGGGTCTGGATACGCAGTATTTT
size: -; J: TRBJ2-2; D: TRBD1; V: TRBV3-1/TRBV3-2; CDR3: CASSLRVQGAGELFF; DNA: TGTGCCAGCAGCCTACGAGTGCAGGGGGCCGGGGAGCTGTTTTTT
size: -; J: TRBJ2-1; D: -; V: TRBV19; CDR3: CASSSRDSSSYNEQFF; DNA: TGTGCCAGTAGTTCCCGTGACTCAAGCTCCTACAATGAGCAGTTCTTC
size: -; J: TRBJ1-1; D: -; V: TRBV7-9; CDR3: CASSLGGTNRGTEAFF; DNA: TGTGCCAGCAGCTTAGGGGGAACCAACCGGGGCACTGAAGCTTTCTTT
size: few; J: TRBJ1-2; D: -; V: TRBV3-1/TRBV3-2; CDR3: CASSQGQTLYGYTF; DNA: TGTGCCAGCAGCCAAGGGCAGACTCTCTATGGCTACACCTTC
size: -; J: TRBJ2-2; D: TRBD2; V: TRBV5-1; CDR3: CASSLAGGHSGELFF; DNA: TGCGCCAGCAGCTTGGCGGGAGGGCACTCCGGGGAGCTGTTTTTT
size: -; J: TRBJ2-7; D: TRBD2; V: TRBV5-6; CDR3: CASSLAVLAGRTYEQYF; DNA: TGTGCCAGCAGCTTGGCCGTACTAGCGGGAAGGACCTACGAGCAGTACTTC
size: once; J: TRBJ1-5; D: TRBD1; V: TRBV18; CDR3: CASSPYHQGDGNQPQHF; DNA: TGTGCCAGCTCTCCGTACCATCAGGGGGATGGCAATCAGCCCCAGCATTTT
size: -; J: TRBJ2-3; D: TRBD2; V: TRBV7-9; CDR3: CASSLGLAASTDTQYF; DNA: TGTGCCAGCAGCCTGGGACTAGCGGCTAGCACAGATACGCAGTATTTT
size: -; J: TRBJ2-3; D: -; V: TRBV2; CDR3: CASTREDRVTTDTQYF; DNA: TGTGCCAGCACCCGGGAGGACAGGGTTACCACAGATACGCAGTATTTT
size: -; J: TRBJ1-2; D: -; V: TRBV5-4; CDR3: CASSLLSGTNYGYTF; DNA: TGTGCCAGCAGCTTGCTATCAGGAACTAACTATGGCTACACCTTC
size: -; J: TRBJ2-1; D: TRBD2; V: TRBV5-1; CDR3: CASSSGSSYNEQFF; DNA: TGCGCCAGCAGCAGCGGGAGCTCCTACAATGAGCAGTTCTTC
size: -; J: TRBJ2-5; D: -; V: TRBV18; CDR3: CASSVQQETQYF; DNA: TGTGCCAGCTCAGTACAGCAAGAGACCCAGTACTTC
size: -; J: TRBJ1-2; D: -; V: TRBV28; CDR3: CASSSPGTHYGYTF; DNA: TGTGCCAGCAGCTCCCCCGGGACACACTATGGCTACACCTTC
size: -; J: TRBJ2-1; D: TRBD2; V: TRBV7-3; CDR3: CASSLRREPYNEQFF; DNA: TGTGCCAGCAGCTTAAGGCGGGAGCCCTACAATGAGCAGTTCTTC
size: -; J: TRBJ2-3; D: TRBD2; V: TRBV4-2; CDR3: CASSQAQGLAGGSDTQYF; DNA: TGTGCCAGCAGCCAAGCCCAGGGACTAGCGGGAGGGTCAGATACGCAGTATTTT
size: -; J: TRBJ2-7; D: -; V: TRBV14; CDR3: CASSQVSEQYF; DNA: TGTGCCAGCAGCCAAGTATCCGAGCAGTACTTC
size: -; J: TRBJ1-1; D: -; V: TRBV11-2; CDR3: CASTPGGVTGVAFF; DNA: TGTGCCAGCACCCCGGGGGGGGTGACAGGAGTGGCTTTCTTT
size: -; J: TRBJ2-1; D: -; V: TRBV9; CDR3: CASSAREKSYNEQFF; DNA: TGTGCCAGCAGCGCACGGGAGAAATCCTACAATGAGCAGTTCTTC
size: -; J: TRBJ2-3; D: TRBD2; V: TRBV19; CDR3: CASSPSGGTGTSGTDTQYF; DNA: TGTGCCAGTAGTCCCAGTGGGGGGACCGGGACTAGCGGCACAGATACGCAGTATTTT
size: -; J: TRBJ2-7; D: -; V: TRBV14; CDR3: CASSPGGIQQYF; DNA: TGTGCCAGCAGCCCAGGAGGGATTCAGCAGTACTTC
size: -; J: TRBJ2-3; D: -; V: TRBV29-1; CDR3: CSVRQRLTDTQYF; DNA: TGCAGCGTTCGGCAGAGACTCACAGATACGCAGTATTTT
size: -; J: TRBJ2-7; D: -; V: TRBV6-2/TRBV6-3; CDR3: CASSYDSVVRYEQYF; DNA: TGTGCCAGCAGTTACGACAGTGTAGTTCGTTACGAGCAGTACTTC
size: -; J: TRBJ2-7; D: TRBD1; V: TRBV28; CDR3: CATETGNSYEQYF; DNA: TGTGCCACCGAGACAGGGAATTCCTACGAGCAGTACTTC
size: -; J: TRBJ1-1; D: -; V: TRBV3-1/TRBV3-2; CDR3: CASSQLSRPEAFF; DNA: TGTGCCAGCAGCCAACTAAGTCGTCCTGAAGCTTTCTTT
size: -; J: TRBJ2-2; D: -; V: TRBV19; CDR3: CASSIEGSANTGELFF; DNA: TGTGCCAGTAGTATAGAAGGCAGCGCGAACACCGGGGAGCTGTTTTTT
size: -; J: TRBJ1-6; D: TRBD1; V: TRBV6-5; CDR3: CASRWGQGEVPLHF; DNA: TGTGCCAGCAGGTGGGGACAGGGCGAGGTACCCCTCCACTTT
size: -; J: TRBJ2-1; D: TRBD2; V: TRBV7-9; CDR3: CASSLGDYQSRNEQFF; DNA: TGTGCCAGCAGCTTAGGGGACTATCAATCCCGCAATGAGCAGTTCTTC
size: -; J: TRBJ2-1; D: -; V: TRBV27; CDR3: CASRDSANNEQFF; DNA: TGTGCCAGCCGTGACTCGGCAAACAATGAGCAGTTCTTC
size: -; J: TRBJ2-7; D: TRBD2; V: TRBV7-8; CDR3: CASSLGGGRGSYEQYF; DNA: TGTGCCAGCAGCTTAGGAGGCGGGAGGGGGTCCTACGAGCAGTACTTC
size: -; J: TRBJ2-2; D: TRBD1; V: TRBV7-7; CDR3: CASSPSRGQGSTGELFF; DNA: TGTGCCAGCAGCCCTTCTAGGGGACAGGGGAGTACCGGGGAGCTGTTTTTT
size: -; J: TRBJ2-7; D: -; V: TRBV5-4; CDR3: CASSPDTTGEQYF; DNA: TGTGCCAGCAGCCCGGACACAACAGGCGAGCAGTACTTC
size: -; J: TRBJ1-5; D: -; V: TRBV19; CDR3: CASSISGYGQPQHF; DNA: TGTGCCAGTAGTATATCGGGGTACGGGCAGCCCCAGCATTTT
size: -; J: TRBJ2-1; D: TRBD2; V: TRBV28; CDR3: CASSLGASGNNEQFF; DNA: TGTGCCAGCAGTTTAGGGGCTAGCGGAAACAATGAGCAGTTCTTC
size: -; J: TRBJ1-1; D: -; V: TRBV28; CDR3: CASIPVGGLNTEAFF; DNA: TGTGCCAGCATCCCCGTCGGGGGTTTGAACACTGAAGCTTTCTTT
size: -; J: TRBJ2-2; D: TRBD2; V: TRBV4-3; CDR3: CASSGLAGGPGELFF; DNA: TGCGCCAGCAGCGGACTAGCGGGAGGACCCGGGGAGCTGTTTTTT
size: -; J: TRBJ1-5; D: -; V: TRBV3-1/TRBV3-2; CDR3: CASSQGRGQPQHF; DNA: TGTGCCAGCAGCCAGGGAAGGGGTCAGCCCCAGCATTTT
size: -; J: TRBJ1-5; D: -; V: TRBV20-1; CDR3: CSASLSLPGIGQPQHF; DNA: TGCAGTGCTAGTTTGAGTCTGCCAGGGATCGGTCAGCCCCAGCATTTT
size: -; J: TRBJ2-5; D: -; V: TRBV12-3/TRBV12-4; CDR3: CASSPSVAQYF; DNA: TGTGCCAGCAGCCCCTCGGTCGCCCAGTACTTC
size: -; J: TRBJ1-1; D: TRBD1; V: TRBV2; CDR3: CASKIGQGSAFF; DNA: TGTGCCAGCAAGATTGGACAGGGCAGCGCTTTCTTT
size: -; J: TRBJ2-5; D: TRBD2; V: TRBV2; CDR3: CASSGWSSGRRETQYF; DNA: TGTGCCAGCAGTGGGTGGTCTAGCGGGAGGAGGGAGACCCAGTACTTC